This T cell receptor beta chain was found in a study of blood T cell repertoires in COVID-19. This clone was picked up a small number of times. Measured with immunoSEQ multiplex PCR; TCRdb has only the in-frame clones, and not every one. The sample yields tens of thousands of clones, approximately 85% seen once. Material for sequencing was peripheral blood. The clonotype comes from a human donor in a cohort sampled during active COVID-19.

CDR3 protein: CASSHPSGSYEQYF. In nucleotides, the CDR3 is TGTGCCAGCAGTCACCCTAGCGGGAGCTACGAGCAGTACTTC. This rearrangement joins TRBV6-2 or TRBV6-3 to TRBJ2-7; 10 nucleotides align to TRBD2. V shed 5 bases and J 3 bases; nucleotides not matched to a gene: 4. Per the germline V gene, CDR1 is MNHEY and CDR2 is SVGEGT. CDR3 length: 14 amino acids.